Listed here are 24 T cell receptor beta chains from one sample, sequenced in a study of cytomegalovirus exposure and HLA in healthy donors. The PCR employed 60 Vbeta primers together with 13 Jbeta primers. Generated by immunoSEQ multiplex PCR, the TCRdb table keeps only in-frame clones and is missing some. This sample has some 100,000 clones, with 60% to 85% found just once. Sequenced sample: PBMCs. The origin of the receptors is a man aged 45-65 years in good health and CMV-seronegative.

V gene TRBV15 combines with J gene TRBJ1-1; the match to TRBD1 covers 8 bases. The V and J ends lost 3 bases and 2 bases, in that order; junction bases with no gene match: 5. Looked up from germline, CDR1 is LNHNV and CDR2 is YYDKDF (reference sequence). The CDR3 is 15 amino acids. The CDR3 bases are TGTGCCACCAGCAGGGACAGGGTGGTAAACACTGAAGCTTTCTTT. The encoded protein is CATSRDRVVNTEAFF.

The table lists this clone with a few counts. The V call is TRBV21-1, the J call TRBJ2-7; the DNA was not used to check the table's D call, TRBD2. TRBV21-1 is classified as a pseudogene. The CDR3 runs to 16 residues. CDR3 region: CASSKFGLAGVEEQYF. The CDR3 bases are TGTGCCAGCAGCAAATTTGGACTAGCGGGAGTGGAGGAGCAGTACTTC.

The chain uses TRBV6-6 and TRBJ2-6; 7 bases match TRBD1. This CDR3 contains 15 residues. J gave up 3 bases and V 6 bases, and 5 bases lay outside the gene matches. CDR1 is MNHNY and CDR2 is SVGAGI in the germline V gene (reference sequence). The chain's CDR3 is CASSQTGNGANVLTF. The CDR3 DNA follows: TGTGCCAGCAGCCAGACAGGGAATGGGGCCAACGTCCTGACTTTC.

The chain has TRBV19 and TRBJ2-7; TRBD1 aligns across 10 bases. Germline V gene sequence: CDR1 LNHDA, CDR2 SQIVND (reference sequence). With 6 bases clipped from V and 2 bases from J, the junction kept 7 bases outside the gene matches. The CDR3 has 15 residues. CDR3 in amino acids: CASRGSGTGAYEQYF. The CDR3 coding sequence is TGTGCCAGTAGAGGTAGTGGGACAGGGGCCTACGAGCAGTACTTC.

The chain has TRBV7-6 and TRBJ2-3; D gene ambiguous. Germline CDR1 and CDR2: SGHVS and FNYEAQ. The V and J ends lost 5 bases and 2 bases respectively, with 17 bases between them. The CDR3 loop spans 16 amino acids. For the CDR3, the DNA is TGTGCCAGCAGCCCACGGTTGACTGGTTACACAGATACGCAGTATTTT. It codes for CASSPRLTGYTDTQYF. Variable domain in full (rest from reference TRBV7-6 and TRBJ2-3): GAGVSQSPRYKVTKRGQDVALRCDPISGHVSLYWYRQALGQGPEFLTYFNYEAQQDKSGLPNDRFSAERPEGSISTLTIQRTEQRDSAMYRCASSPRLTGYTDTQYFGPGTRLTVL.

J is TRBJ1-2 and V is TRBV5-1, with 7 bases lining up with TRBD1. The length of the CDR3 is 19 residues. Trimming at V came to 4 bases and at J to 3 bases, leaving 21 bases not matched to a gene. Looked up from germline, CDR1 is SGHRS and CDR2 is YFSETQ. CDR3: CASSVPTGTEVFEDYGYTF. CDR3 nucleotide sequence: TGCGCCAGCAGCGTTCCAACCGGGACAGAGGTGTTCGAGGACTATGGCTACACCTTC.

The V and J genes are TRBV27 and TRBJ2-1, with 9 bases identical to TRBD2. Per the germline V gene, CDR1 is MNHEY and CDR2 is SMNVEV (reference sequence). The junction had 15 bases not matched to a gene; V was cut back by 7 bases and J by 5 bases. The CDR3 has 17 amino acids. CDR3 nucleotides: TGTGCCAGCACCCCTACCCTCGCGGGGGGGCCCGACAATGAGCAGTTCTTC. As protein: CASTPTLAGGPDNEQFF.

The J gene is TRBJ2-2, the V gene TRBV6-5; TRBD1 aligns across 7 bases. Trimming took 2 bases from V and 6 from J; bases not matched to a gene: 9. Germline assignment: CDR1 MNHEY and CDR2 SVGAGI. The length of the CDR3 is 16 residues. The CDR3 here is CASSYRPTTGSGELFF. CDR3 DNA: TGTGCCAGCAGTTACCGTCCTACGACAGGGTCCGGGGAGCTGTTTTTT.

The chain recombines TRBV28 with TRBJ2-3, with a possible D match to TRBD2 (6 bases). CDR1 is MDHEN, CDR2 SYDVKM, per germline. V gave up 8 bases and J gave up 3 bases, with 15 bases separating them. The CDR3 contains 14 residues. CDR3 in DNA: TGTGCCAGCTTCACAGGCGGGAAGACAGATACGCAGTATTTT. Translating it yields CASFTGGKTDTQYF.

CDR3: CASSWGTSTTDTQYF. For the CDR3, the DNA is TGTGCCAGCAGCTGGGGGACTAGCACCACAGATACGCAGTATTTT. The chain carries TRBV5-8 and TRBJ2-3, with 9 bases fitting TRBD2. Germline V gene sequence: CDR1 SGHTS, CDR2 YDEGEE. J lost 2 bases, V lost 3 bases, and 4 bases had no gene match. CDR3 length equals 15 residues.

The V call is TRBV27, the J call TRBJ2-6; D unclear. Germline V gene sequence: CDR1 MNHEY, CDR2 SMNVEV (reference sequence). CDR3 length: 15 amino acids. Between the trimmed V and J ends, which lost 5 bases and 0 bases, there was a span of 8 bases. The CDR3 region is CASSPSGSGANVLTF. The DNA for the CDR3 is TGTGCCAGCAGTCCTTCCGGCTCTGGGGCCAACGTCCTGACTTTC.

The V gene is TRBV18, the J gene TRBJ2-1; TRBD2 agrees at 10 bases. Trimming cost V 2 bases and J 5 bases; bases outside gene matches: 3. The CDR3 is made up of 15 amino acids. CDR1 and CDR2 from the germline V gene are KGHSH and LQKENI. CDR3 coding DNA: TGTGCCAGCTCACCAACCCTAGCGGGAGACAATGAGCAGTTCTTC. Encoded protein: CASSPTLAGDNEQFF.

The chain employs TRBV5-1 and TRBJ2-5; D is perhaps TRBD1 (5 bases). Germline V gene sequence: CDR1 SGHRS, CDR2 YFSETQ. Trimming removed 2 bases at V and 1 base at J, with 6 bases between. The CDR3 extends over 13 amino acids. The CDR3 nucleotides read TGCGCCAGCAGCTTCACAGGCCAAGAGACCCAGTACTTC. This codes for CASSFTGQETQYF.

There are a few counts of this clone. The chain combines TRBV5-1 with TRBJ1-6; D may be TRBD1 (6 bases). The CDR3 has 14 residues. V lost 0 bases to trimming and J lost 11 bases, with 12 bases between them. The germline CDR1 and CDR2 sequences are SGHRS and YFSETQ. CDR3 sequence: CASSLGQGQAPLHF. For the CDR3, the DNA is TGCGCCAGCAGCTTGGGGCAGGGGCAGGCACCCCTCCACTTT.

This clone occurred once. The rearrangement joins TRBV5-1 to TRBJ1-2; TRBD1 aligns across 11 bases. The CDR3 has 13 residues. Per germline, CDR1 SGHRS and CDR2 YFSETQ. The trim removed 4 bases at V and 7 bases at J, leaving 3 bases unmatched. The CDR3 spells CASSTGTGGGYTF. CDR3 in DNA: TGCGCCAGCAGCACCGGGACAGGGGGTGGCTACACCTTC. The full variable domain, with the rest looked up from reference TRBV5-1 and TRBJ1-2, is KAGVTQTPRYLIKTRGQQVTLSCSPISGHRSVSWYQQTPGQGLQFLFEYFSETQRNKGNFPGRFSGRQFSNSRSEMNVSTLELGDSALYLCASSTGTGGGYTFGSGTRLTVV.

This clone was observed a few times. J is TRBJ2-7 and V is TRBV28; TRBD1 aligns across 7 bases. Germline-derived CDR1 and CDR2 are MDHEN and SYDVKM. V was clipped by 5 bases and J by 6 bases; unmatched bases: 13. This CDR3 region has 15 residues. Here the CDR3 reads CASSAFETGHPEQYF. The CDR3 region has the DNA TGTGCCAGCAGTGCCTTCGAGACAGGGCACCCCGAGCAGTACTTC.

This rearrangement joins TRBV7-8 to TRBJ2-7; 11 nucleotides align to TRBD2. Germline CDR1 is SGHVS and CDR2 is FQNEAQ. This CDR3 is 15 amino acids long. V dropped 6 bases and J dropped 1; count of bases not matched to a gene: 5. This chain's CDR3 is CASRYTSGSSYEQYF. The DNA for the CDR3 is TGTGCCAGCAGGTATACTAGCGGGAGTTCCTACGAGCAGTACTTC.

This chain links TRBV5-1 with TRBJ2-1, with D unclear. V lost 0 bases, J lost 1 base, and 11 bases lay in between. This CDR3 comprises 16 residues. Per the germline V gene, CDR1 is SGHRS and CDR2 is YFSETQ. CDR3 protein: CASSLASSLSYNEQFF. The CDR3 region has the DNA TGCGCCAGCAGCTTGGCGAGTAGCCTTTCCTACAATGAGCAGTTCTTC.

J is TRBJ2-7 and V is TRBV5-1, with D possibly TRBD2 on 6 matching bases. The CDR3 totals 14 residues. CDR1 and CDR2 from the germline V gene are SGHRS and YFSETQ. Trimming shortened V by 0 bases and J by 5 bases, and 12 bases separated the two germline ends. For the CDR3, the DNA is TGCGCCAGCAGCTTGGTGGCGGGGCGCAACGAGCAGTACTTC. Its protein is CASSLVAGRNEQYF.

The chain links TRBV7-9 to TRBJ2-3; tentatively, D is TRBD2 (9 bases). V was trimmed by 5 bases and J by 6 bases, leaving 18 bases between them. CDR3 length: 15 residues. Germline CDR1 and CDR2: SEHNR and FQNEAQ (reference sequence). CDR3 sequence reads: CASSTIAGDRDTQYF. Written as DNA, the CDR3 is TGTGCCAGCAGCACCATAGCGGGGGACAGGGATACGCAGTATTTT.

The rearrangement joins TRBV28 to TRBJ1-1; no clear D. The CDR3 has 15 amino acids. CDR1 MDHEN and CDR2 SYDVKM come from the germline V gene. Trimming left V 6 bases short and J 1 base short, with 15 bases between. The CDR3 DNA reads TGTGCCAGCAGATCCCGTCACGCGAGGAACACTGAAGCTTTCTTT. It yields the protein CASRSRHARNTEAFF.

This clone was recorded a few times. For the CDR3, the DNA is TGTGCCAGCAGCTACCCCGAGACAGGGCCTAGAGCTTTCTTT. As protein: CASSYPETGPRAFF. The chain links TRBV6-6 to TRBJ1-1; TRBD1 matches at 7 bases. This CDR3 spans 14 amino acids. V lost 6 bases to trimming and J lost 10 bases; unmatched junction nucleotides: 14. CDR1 is MNHNY, CDR2 SVGAGI, per germline (reference sequence).

The J gene is TRBJ1-2, the V gene TRBV29-1, with TRBD1 as a possible D gene (6 bases). The CDR3 runs 14 residues. With 3 bases removed from V and 4 bases from J, the gap between germline ends came to 15 bases. Per germline, CDR1 SQVTM and CDR2 ANQGSEA. The CDR3 DNA sequence: TGCAGCGTTGATCAGGGGCACCTTATCTATGGCTACACCTTC. This translates into CSVDQGHLIYGYTF.

This clone was detected once. This chain links TRBV7-2 with TRBJ1-4; TRBD1 might be the D (6 bases). This CDR3 has 15 residues. The germline V and J ends were trimmed by 9 bases and 3 bases, with 17 bases remaining between them. CDR1 is SGHTA and CDR2 is FQGNSA in the germline V gene. The CDR3 spells CASSRSGHSNEKLFF. CDR3 sequence (DNA): TGTGCCAGTTCGCGGTCGGGACACTCTAATGAAAAACTGTTTTTT.